This T cell receptor (beta chain) was sequenced in a study of T cells after yellow fever vaccination. Study as a whole: Fractions of limited cellularity were prepared by means of SMART-Seq v4 Ultra Low Input.

This CDR3 has 13 residues. Germline lookup yields CDR1 GTSNPN and CDR2 SVGIG (reference sequence). Trimming stripped 5 bases from V and 6 bases from J, with 13 bases between. Broader study findings: The CD4 compartment and the CD8 compartment contained a small share of clonotypes in common. Post-booster samples contained most primary-vaccination clones (nearly 98% CD4, about 90% CD8).

This clonotype has a handful of counts. Its target is unknown. A process of 5'RACE template switching, which added a universal primer site and UMIs, was used to make TCR cDNA. TCRdb reanalysed the 5' RACE reads using MiXCR and keeps one entry per CDR3 protein. The repertoire has about 510,000 distinct CDR3 sequences, 21% of them found once; the top ten carry 16%. This chain links TRBV30 with TRBJ2-2, with D perhaps given as TRBD1 or TRBD2 (6 bases each). The receptor was derived from a man aged 18 to 29 who received the YFV17D yellow fever vaccine. The sample consisted of PBMCs, taken approximately 22 days after the first yellow fever vaccination. CDR3 DNA sequence: TGTGCCTGGTTTAGAGGGGGGCCCGGGGAGCTGTTTTTT. This translates into CAWFRGGPGELFF. The full variable domain, its missing parts supplied by reference TRBV30 and TRBJ2-2, is SQTIHQWPATLVQPVGSPLSLECTVEGTSNPNLYWYRQAAGRGLQLLFYSVGIGQISSEVPQNLSASRPQDRQFILSSKKLLLSDSGFYLCAWFRGGPGELFFGEGSRLTVL.